The 22 T cell receptor beta chains below come from one sample, sequenced in a study of cytomegalovirus exposure and HLA in healthy donors. The PCR was carried out with 60 Vbeta primers and 13 Jbeta primers. Only in-frame clones appear in the TCRdb table, and some are missing; sequencing was by immunoSEQ multiplex PCR. The table records over 100,000 clones, about four fifths of them present only once. Sequencing was carried out using PBMCs. These receptors were obtained from a woman between 40 and 55 years old in good health and CMV-seronegative.

The rearrangement joins TRBV7-2 to TRBJ1-6; 9 bases fit TRBD1. J gave up 5 bases and V 5 bases, and 4 bases lay outside the gene matches. This CDR3 is 15 amino acids long. From germline, CDR1 is SGHTA and CDR2 FQGNSA. CDR3 nucleotides: TGTGCCAGCAGCCCACGGACAGGGGATAATTCACCCCTCCACTTT. This sequence encodes CASSPRTGDNSPLHF.

CDR3 sequence reads: CASSESTGTDYEQYF. The CDR3 DNA sequence: TGTGCCAGCAGTGAGTCCACCGGGACAGACTACGAGCAGTACTTC. The chain combines TRBV6-4 with TRBJ2-7; 7 bases match TRBD1. Germline V gives CDR1 MRHNA, CDR2 SNTAGT. The CDR3 runs 15 residues. With 3 bases clipped from V and 3 bases from J, the junction kept 8 bases outside the gene matches.

The chain is built from TRBV7-3 and TRBJ2-7, with D perhaps matching TRBD2 (5 bases). This CDR3 is 11 amino acids long. Germline V gene data show CDR1 as SGHTA and CDR2 as FQGTGA. V was trimmed by 4 bases and J by 8 bases, leaving 9 bases between them. The DNA for the CDR3 is TGTGCCAGCAGCTCCACCGGGAAGCAGTACTTC. It yields the protein CASSSTGKQYF.

This clone has just one count. The CDR3 DNA reads as TGTGCCACCAGCAGAGGGGCGGGGGGGCCAGATGGGGAGACCCAGTACTTC. Translation gives CATSRGAGGPDGETQYF. The chain combines TRBV15 with TRBJ2-5, with 9 bases lining up with TRBD2. Looked up from germline, CDR1 is LNHNV and CDR2 is YYDKDF (reference sequence). This CDR3 has 17 residues. With V trimmed by 1 base and J by 5 bases, 11 bases remained unmatched.

The chain links TRBV10-2 to TRBJ2-7; 7 positions agree with TRBD1. CDR1 and CDR2 (germline): WSHSY, SAAADI. The length of the CDR3 is 13 residues. The V segment lost 10 bases and the J segment 3 bases; nucleotides outside the gene matches: 9. CDR3 coding DNA: TGCGCCACCAAGACAGGGCAACTCTACGAGCAGTACTTC. Protein: CATKTGQLYEQYF.

The CDR3 DNA reads as TGTGCCACCAGCAGAGATATGGGACAGCTGAACTATGGCTACACCTTC. As protein: CATSRDMGQLNYGYTF. The chain is built from TRBV15 and TRBJ1-2, with 7 bases aligning to TRBD1. The V gene's germline CDR1 is LNHNV and CDR2 YYDKDF (reference sequence). This CDR3 is 16 amino acids long. Losses at the gene ends were 0 bases for V and 2 bases for J; bases not matched to a gene: 6.

The CDR3 sequence is CASSSGTLMRKLFF. In DNA, the CDR3 is TGTGCCAGCAGCTCCGGGACACTTATGAGAAAACTGTTTTTT. V is TRBV5-6 and J is TRBJ1-4, with D possibly being TRBD1 (6 bases). The CDR3 runs to 14 residues. V lost 3 bases, J lost 10 bases, and 16 bases lay in between. The germline CDR1 and CDR2 sequences are SGHDT and YYEEEE.

V gene TRBV27 combines with J gene TRBJ1-1; perhaps TRBD1 as D (5 bases). Trimming cost V 1 base and J 8 bases, with 11 bases left between them. The CDR3 runs to 13 residues. Germline V lookup: CDR1 MNHEY, CDR2 SMNVEV (reference sequence). The CDR3 here is CASSLLGAGEAFF. As DNA, the CDR3 is TGTGCCAGCAGTTTATTAGGGGCCGGGGAAGCTTTCTTT.

This CDR3 reads CASSLRQGTSPLHF. The CDR3 DNA is TGTGCCAGCAGCTTACGACAGGGGACCTCACCCCTCCACTTT. The rearrangement uses TRBV7-3 and TRBJ1-6, with 8 bases identical to TRBD1. With 2 bases clipped from V and 10 bases from J, the junction kept 4 bases outside the gene matches. Germline values: CDR1 SGHTA, CDR2 FQGTGA. The CDR3 is 14 amino acids.

This chain links TRBV7-9 with TRBJ2-1, with D perhaps matching TRBD1 (6 bases). V lost 1 base to trimming and J lost 0 bases, with 16 bases between them. CDR3 length: 18 residues. Germline V lookup: CDR1 SEHNR, CDR2 FQNEAQ (reference sequence). CDR3 in DNA: TGTGCCAGCAGCTTAGGGCCCGGACAGACGAGCTCCTACAATGAGCAGTTCTTC. Its protein product is CASSLGPGQTSSYNEQFF. The whole variable domain, filled in from reference TRBV7-9 and TRBJ2-1, reads DTGVSQNPRHKITKRGQNVTFRCDPISEHNRLYWYRQTLGQGPEFLTYFQNEAQLEKSRLLSDRFSAERPKGSFSTLEIQRTEQGDSAMYLCASSLGPGQTSSYNEQFFGPGTRLTVL.

J is TRBJ2-1 and V is TRBV6-1; TRBD2 matches at 16 bases. The CDR3 totals 15 residues. V dropped 7 bases and J dropped 8; count of bases not matched to a gene: 5. Germline values: CDR1 MNHNS, CDR2 SASEGT. This chain's CDR3 is CASKGLAGGMDEQFF. CDR3 sequence (DNA): TGTGCCAGCAAGGGACTAGCGGGGGGGATGGATGAGCAGTTCTTC.

This clone occurred a few times. The chain is built from TRBV7-3 and TRBJ2-4; D possibly corresponds to TRBD1 (5 bases). This CDR3 comprises 14 residues. Deletions cut 5 bases from V and 9 bases from J, with 17 bases between. CDR1 SGHTA and CDR2 FQGTGA come from the germline V gene. This CDR3 reads CASSAAGPNSIQYF. The CDR3, as DNA: TGTGCCAGCAGCGCTGCAGGGCCTAATAGCATTCAGTACTTC.

This chain uses TRBV28 with TRBJ1-6; D is uncertain. The CDR3 has 12 amino acids. The germline V gene has CDR1 MDHEN and CDR2 SYDVKM. The germline V and J ends were trimmed by 7 bases and 6 bases, with 7 bases remaining between them. DNA of the CDR3: TGTGCCAGCACTTACAGTAATTCACCCCTCCACTTT. Encoded protein: CASTYSNSPLHF.

In this sample, this clone turned up a few times. This sequence joins TRBV6-5 and TRBJ1-2, with D tentatively TRBD1 (6 bases). This CDR3 comprises 12 residues. Trimming pared 6 bases from V and 7 bases from J, leaving 12 bases between. CDR1 and CDR2 from the germline V gene are MNHEY and SVGAGI. In DNA, the CDR3 is TGTGCCAGCAGGGGGGGGCGCGGTGGCTACACCTTC. Its translation: CASRGGRGGYTF.

This clone occurred once. The chain links TRBV2 to TRBJ2-2; D perhaps matches TRBD1 (5 bases). CDR1 SNHLY and CDR2 FYNNEI come from the germline V gene. The CDR3 runs to 15 residues. V lost 10 bases to trimming and J lost 1 base, with 16 bases between them. CDR3 coding DNA: TGTGCCACCTCCCGGACAAATCAGAACACCGGGGAGCTGTTTTTT. Its translation: CATSRTNQNTGELFF.

This rearrangement joins TRBV6-6 to TRBJ1-5; no reliable D call. Germline-derived CDR1 and CDR2 are MNHNY and SVGAGI (reference sequence). The germline V and J ends were trimmed by 2 bases and 4 bases, with 9 bases remaining between them. This CDR3 region has 14 residues. The CDR3 loop is CASSYRQDNQPQHF. CDR3 nucleotide sequence: TGTGCCAGCAGTTACCGGCAGGATAATCAGCCCCAGCATTTT.

V is TRBV14 and J is TRBJ2-5; maybe TRBD1 (5 bases). This CDR3 is built from 14 residues. Germline V CDR1 and CDR2: SGHDN, FVKESK. Trimming removed 4 bases from V and 5 bases from J, with 14 bases in between. CDR3 loop: CASSPGRAEETQYF. The CDR3 nucleotides are TGTGCCAGCAGCCCCGGCAGGGCGGAGGAGACCCAGTACTTC.

As for this clone: The junction differs from germline at one of its ends, possibly a read error. The J gene is TRBJ1-1, the V gene TRBV7-9; D not resolved. Per germline, CDR1 SEHNR and CDR2 FQNEAQ (reference sequence). CDR3 length equals 12 residues. The CDR3 coding sequence is TGTTCCAGCAGCCCCGGGAACACTGAAGCTTTCTTT. This translates into CSSSPGNTEAFF.

This clone was seen a single time. This chain uses TRBV5-6 with TRBJ1-6; possible D gene TRBD1, 5 bases. The V gene's germline CDR1 is SGHDT and CDR2 YYEEEE. CDR3 length: 17 residues. V was trimmed by 1 base and J by 8 bases, leaving 19 bases between them. CDR3: CASSLSTGRSFDSPLHF. CDR3 nucleotides: TGTGCCAGCAGCTTGAGTACAGGTCGGTCATTCGATTCACCCCTCCACTTT.

The chain carries TRBV7-9 and TRBJ2-1; TRBD1 agrees at 9 bases. The CDR3 spans 15 residues. Germline V CDR1 and CDR2: SEHNR, FQNEAQ (reference sequence). V lost 5 bases and J lost 12; bases outside the gene matches: 14. The DNA of the CDR3 is TGTGCCAGCAGCGAGGTCCGGGACAGGGTAGGGGGGCAGTTCTTC. Translation gives CASSEVRDRVGGQFF. The full variable domain, its missing parts supplied by reference TRBV7-9 and TRBJ2-1, is DTGVSQNPRHKITKRGQNVTFRCDPISEHNRLYWYRQTLGQGPEFLTYFQNEAQLEKSRLLSDRFSAERPKGSFSTLEIQRTEQGDSAMYLCASSEVRDRVGGQFFGPGTRLTVL.

This chain joins TRBV7-7 and TRBJ2-7, with D unclear. V lost 4 bases and J lost 3, with 10 bases in between. The CDR3 has 13 amino acids. Germline CDR1 is SSHAT and CDR2 is FNYEAQ (reference sequence). CDR3 in amino acids: CASSSSTDYEQYF. The CDR3 DNA reads TGTGCCAGCAGCTCTTCTACAGACTACGAGCAGTACTTC.

The rearrangement joins TRBV6-5 to TRBJ2-7, with 7 bases fitting TRBD1. The CDR3 is 13 amino acids. Per the germline V gene, CDR1 is MNHEY and CDR2 is SVGAGI. Losses at the gene ends were 5 bases for V and 6 bases for J; bases not matched to a gene: 7. This chain's CDR3 is CASSRTGVREQYF. The CDR3 DNA is TGTGCCAGCAGTCGTACAGGGGTCCGCGAGCAGTACTTC.